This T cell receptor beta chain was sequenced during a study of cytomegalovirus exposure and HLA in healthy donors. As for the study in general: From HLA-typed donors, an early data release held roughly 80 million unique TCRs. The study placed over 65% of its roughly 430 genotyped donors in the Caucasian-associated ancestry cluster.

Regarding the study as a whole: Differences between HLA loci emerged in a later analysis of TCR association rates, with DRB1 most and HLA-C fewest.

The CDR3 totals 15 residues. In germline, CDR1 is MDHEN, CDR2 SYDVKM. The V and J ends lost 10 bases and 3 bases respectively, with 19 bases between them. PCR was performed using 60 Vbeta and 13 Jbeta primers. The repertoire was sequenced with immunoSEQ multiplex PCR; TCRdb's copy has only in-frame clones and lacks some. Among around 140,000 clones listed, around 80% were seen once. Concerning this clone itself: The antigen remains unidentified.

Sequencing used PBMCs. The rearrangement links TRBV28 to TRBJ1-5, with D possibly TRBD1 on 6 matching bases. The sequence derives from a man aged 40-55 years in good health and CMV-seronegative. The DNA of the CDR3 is TGTGCCACCCTAGGGGGAGGGGGGGTCAATCAGCCCCAGCATTTT. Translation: CATLGGGGVNQPQHF. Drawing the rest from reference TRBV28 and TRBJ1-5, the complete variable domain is DVKVTQSSRYLVKRTGEKVFLECVQDMDHENMFWYRQDPGLGLRLIYFSYDVKMKEKGDIPEGYSVSREKKERFSLILESASTNQTSMYLCATLGGGGVNQPQHFGDGTRLSIL.